A single TCR beta chain is shown here with its context. Its antigen remains unknown. immunoSEQ v3.0 was run at survey level. Assay: immunoSEQ multiplex PCR; the TCRdb copy retains only in-frame clones and omits some. The sample records some 27,000 clones, 85% to 95% being singletons. Trimming removed 7 bases from V and 2 bases from J; junction bases left unmatched: 9. The CDR3 extends over 15 amino acids. Germline loops: CDR1 SGHTA, CDR2 FQGNSA. This specimen comes from a study of long-term antiretroviral therapy in people with HIV. Study observations and caveats: Drawn between about 2003 and 2017, the blood was possibly obtained under older ART regimens. HIV repertoires spanned tighter CDR3 length ranges than controls did.

HIV-positive participants all received treatment in the United States. This clonotype was sampled from a woman between 40 and 55 years old with HIV. The sequencing here drew on unsorted PBMCs, taken almost 6.6 years after starting antiretroviral therapy. V gene TRBV7-2 combines with J gene TRBJ2-5; 8 bases line up with TRBD1. In DNA form, the CDR3 reads TGTGCCAGCACCCAGGGGGCCAGGGGGCAAGAGACCCAGTACTTC. This sequence encodes CASTQGARGQETQYF.